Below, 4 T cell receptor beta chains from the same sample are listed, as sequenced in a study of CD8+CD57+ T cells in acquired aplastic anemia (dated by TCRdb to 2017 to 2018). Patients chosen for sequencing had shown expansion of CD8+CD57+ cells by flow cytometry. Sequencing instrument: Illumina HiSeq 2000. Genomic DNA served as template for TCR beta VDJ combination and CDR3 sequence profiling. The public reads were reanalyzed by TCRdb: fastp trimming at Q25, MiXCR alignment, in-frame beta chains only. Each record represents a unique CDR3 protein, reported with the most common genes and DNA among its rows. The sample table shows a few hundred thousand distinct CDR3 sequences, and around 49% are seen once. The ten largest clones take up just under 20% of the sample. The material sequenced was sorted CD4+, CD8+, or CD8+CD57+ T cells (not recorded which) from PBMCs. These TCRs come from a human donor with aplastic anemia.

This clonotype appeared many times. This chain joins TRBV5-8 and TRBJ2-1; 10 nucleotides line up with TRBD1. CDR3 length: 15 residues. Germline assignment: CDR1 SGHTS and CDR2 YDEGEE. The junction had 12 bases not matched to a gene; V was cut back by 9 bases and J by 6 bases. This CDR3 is CAIDPGTGAFNEQFF. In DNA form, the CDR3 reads TGTGCCATCGACCCCGGGACAGGGGCTTTCAATGAGCAGTTCTTC.

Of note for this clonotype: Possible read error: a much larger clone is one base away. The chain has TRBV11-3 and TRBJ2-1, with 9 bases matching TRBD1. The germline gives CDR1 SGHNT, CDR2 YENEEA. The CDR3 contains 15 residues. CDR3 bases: TGTACCAGCAGCCCTGACAGGGGGATATCAAATGAGCAGTTCTTC. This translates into CTSSPDRGISNEQFF.

CDR3 DNA: TGTGCCAGCAGCGATAACACCGGGGAGCTGTTTTTT. Translating gives CASSDNTGELFF. The chain is built from TRBV2 and TRBJ2-2; D gene uncertain. The germline CDR1 and CDR2 sequences are SNHLY and FYNNEI. V was shortened by 6 bases and J by 2 bases, with 4 bases between the two germline ends. The CDR3 is 12 residues long. Supplemented by reference TRBV2 and TRBJ2-2, the full variable domain reads EPEVTQTPSHQVTQMGQEVILRCVPISNHLYFYWYRQILGQKVEFLVSFYNNEISEKSEIFDDQFSVERPDGSNFTLKIRSTKLEDSAMYFCASSDNTGELFFGEGSRLTVL.

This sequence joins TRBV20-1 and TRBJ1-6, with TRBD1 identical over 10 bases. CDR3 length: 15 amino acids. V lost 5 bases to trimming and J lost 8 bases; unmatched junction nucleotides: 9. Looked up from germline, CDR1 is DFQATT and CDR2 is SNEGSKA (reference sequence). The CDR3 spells CSAGLGTGADSPLHF. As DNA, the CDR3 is TGCAGTGCTGGGTTAGGGACAGGGGCAGATTCACCCCTCCACTTT.